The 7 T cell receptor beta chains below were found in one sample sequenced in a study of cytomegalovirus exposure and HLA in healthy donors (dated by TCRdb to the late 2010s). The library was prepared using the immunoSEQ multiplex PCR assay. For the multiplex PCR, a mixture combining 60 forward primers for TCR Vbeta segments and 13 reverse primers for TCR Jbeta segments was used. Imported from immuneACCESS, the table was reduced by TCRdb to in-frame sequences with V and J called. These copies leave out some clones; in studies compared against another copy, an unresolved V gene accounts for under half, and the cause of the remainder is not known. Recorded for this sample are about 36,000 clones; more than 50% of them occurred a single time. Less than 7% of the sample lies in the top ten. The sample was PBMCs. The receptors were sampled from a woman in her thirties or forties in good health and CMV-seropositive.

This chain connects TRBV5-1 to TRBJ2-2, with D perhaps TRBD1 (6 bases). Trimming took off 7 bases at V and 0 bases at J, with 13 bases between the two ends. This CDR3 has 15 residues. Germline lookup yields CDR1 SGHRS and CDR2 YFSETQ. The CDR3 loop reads CASLDTGTNTGELFF. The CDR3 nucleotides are TGCGCCAGCTTGGATACAGGGACGAACACCGGGGAGCTGTTTTTT.

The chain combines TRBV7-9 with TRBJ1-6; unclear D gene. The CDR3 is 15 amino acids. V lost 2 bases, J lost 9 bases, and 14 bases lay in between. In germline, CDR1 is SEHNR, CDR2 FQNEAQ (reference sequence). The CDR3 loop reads CASSLLGSVGSPLHF. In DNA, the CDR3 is TGTGCCAGCAGCTTATTGGGTAGCGTAGGTTCACCCCTCCACTTT.

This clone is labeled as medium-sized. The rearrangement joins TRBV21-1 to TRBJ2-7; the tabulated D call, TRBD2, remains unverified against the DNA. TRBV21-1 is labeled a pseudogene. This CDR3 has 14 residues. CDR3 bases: TGTGCCAGCAGCGAGGACGGGACTACGTTTGAGCAGTACTTC. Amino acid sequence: CASSEDGTTFEQYF.

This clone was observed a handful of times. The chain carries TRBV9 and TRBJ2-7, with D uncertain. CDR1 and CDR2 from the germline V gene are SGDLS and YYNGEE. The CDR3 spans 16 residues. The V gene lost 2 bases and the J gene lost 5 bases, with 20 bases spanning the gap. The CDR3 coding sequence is TGTGCCAGCAGCGTGTCTACCGGGTCTGAAGGCGACGAGCAGTACTTC. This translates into CASSVSTGSEGDEQYF.

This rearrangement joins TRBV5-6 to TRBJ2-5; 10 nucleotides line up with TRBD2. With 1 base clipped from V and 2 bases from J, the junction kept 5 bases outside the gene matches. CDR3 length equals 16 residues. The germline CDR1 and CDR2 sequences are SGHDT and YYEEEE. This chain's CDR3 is CASSLWSLAGQETQYF. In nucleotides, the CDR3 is TGTGCCAGCAGCTTGTGGTCACTAGCGGGGCAAGAGACCCAGTACTTC. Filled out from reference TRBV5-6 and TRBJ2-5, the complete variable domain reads DAGVTQSPTHLIKTRGQQVTLRCSPKSGHDTVSWYQQALGQGPQFIFQYYEEEERQRGNFPDRFSGHQFPNYSSELNVNALLLGDSALYLCASSLWSLAGQETQYFGPGTRLLVL.

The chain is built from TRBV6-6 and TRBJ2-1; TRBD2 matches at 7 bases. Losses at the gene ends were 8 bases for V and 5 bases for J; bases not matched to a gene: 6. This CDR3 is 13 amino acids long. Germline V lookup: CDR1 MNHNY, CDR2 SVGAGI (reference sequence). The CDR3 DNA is TGTGCCAGCGTGAGGCTAGCGGACAATGAGCAGTTCTTC. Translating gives CASVRLADNEQFF.

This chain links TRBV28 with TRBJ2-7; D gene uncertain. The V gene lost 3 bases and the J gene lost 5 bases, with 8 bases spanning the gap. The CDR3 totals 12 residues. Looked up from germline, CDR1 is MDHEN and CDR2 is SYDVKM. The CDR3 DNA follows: TGTGCCAGCAGTTTCCTAACCCACGAGCAGTACTTC. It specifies CASSFLTHEQYF.